These 26 T cell receptor beta chains originate from one sample sequenced in a study of brain T cells in children with intractable seizures. Noted time point: blood from clinic visit 5 months post-surgery; TSC patient then seizure free. Libraries were prepared by immunoSEQ multiplex PCR; TCRdb keeps only in-frame clonotypes and omits some of them. The sample has approximately 330,000 clones, 93% seen once; the top ten hold around 6%. Sequencing was performed on peripheral blood, taken more than 4 months after surgery. The source is a boy under two years old with tuberous sclerosis and intractable seizures.

This clone has more than one count but fewer than ten. The J gene is TRBJ1-1, the V gene TRBV6-2 or TRBV6-3, with D possibly matching TRBD1 (6 bases). Per germline, CDR1 MNHEY and CDR2 SVGEGT. CDR3 length: 18 residues. V dropped 3 bases and J dropped 4 bases, with 24 bases sitting between them. The CDR3 loop reads CASSYSPTGMESVTEAFF. The DNA for the CDR3 is TGTGCCAGCAGTTATAGTCCTACAGGGATGGAGTCGGTCACTGAAGCTTTCTTT.

The chain has TRBV19 and TRBJ1-5; unclear D gene. The germline V gene has CDR1 LNHDA and CDR2 SQIVND (reference sequence). The CDR3 is made up of 15 amino acids. The V end was cut by 9 bases, the J end by 4 bases, with 19 bases between. The CDR3 bases are TGTGCCAGCAATCCCGGGGAGAACCCGAATCAGCCCCAGCATTTT. It specifies CASNPGENPNQPQHF.

The chain employs TRBV15 and TRBJ2-2; TRBD1 might be the D (5 bases). Germline V gene sequence: CDR1 LNHNV, CDR2 YYDKDF (reference sequence). Trimming pared 4 bases from V and 0 bases from J, leaving 15 bases between. The CDR3 length is 17 residues. CDR3 region: CATSTIATAANTGELFF. Here the CDR3 DNA reads TGTGCCACCAGCACTATTGCGACAGCCGCGAACACCGGGGAGCTGTTTTTT.

This clone was picked up a small number of times. CDR3 nucleotide sequence: TGTGCCAGCAGCCAGGACAGGGGATATGGCTACACCTTC. As protein: CASSQDRGYGYTF. The genes are TRBV5-4 and TRBJ1-2, with 9 positions matching TRBD1. The CDR3 covers 13 residues. Germline CDR1 and CDR2: SGHNT and YYREEE (reference sequence). The V and J ends lost 4 bases and 5 bases, in that order; junction bases with no gene match: 3.

As concerns this clone: Compared with germline, one end of the junction differs, possibly owing to a read error. This chain connects TRBV15 to TRBJ1-3; TRBD1 might be the D (5 bases). CDR1 is LNHNV, CDR2 YYDKDF, per germline (reference sequence). CDR3 length: 16 residues. The CDR3 protein is CATSRRDGEDGDTIYF. The CDR3 region has the DNA TGTGCCACCAGCAGACGGGACGGAGAGGATGGAGACACCATATATTTT.

V and J are TRBV21-1 and TRBJ1-1; the D call TRBD1 from the table was never checked on the DNA. TRBV21-1 corresponds to a pseudogene. This CDR3 has 15 residues. CDR3 region: CASTLGGTGGVWAFF. CDR3 in DNA: TGTGCCAGCACCCTCGGGGGGACAGGGGGCGTTTGGGCTTTCTTT.

This clone was counted once. This rearrangement joins TRBV6-1 to TRBJ1-1; D ambiguous. With 1 base removed from V and 1 base from J, the gap between germline ends came to 4 bases. Germline V gene lookup returns CDR1 MNHNS and CDR2 SASEGT. CDR3 length: 13 residues. CDR3 protein: CASSEVGNTEAFF. The DNA of the CDR3 is TGTGCCAGCAGTGAAGTGGGGAACACTGAAGCTTTCTTT.

The J gene is TRBJ1-2, the V gene TRBV3-1 (or the pseudogene TRBV3-2); 7 nucleotides align to TRBD1. V lost 3 bases to trimming and J lost 8 bases; unmatched junction nucleotides: 6. CDR3 length equals 13 residues. From germline, CDR1 is LGHDT and CDR2 YNNKEL (reference sequence). The DNA of the CDR3 is TGTGCCAGCAGCCACCAGGGGGGTTCGGGCTACACCTTC. It yields the protein CASSHQGGSGYTF.

The chain couples TRBV19 to TRBJ1-1; no clear D gene. V was shortened by 6 bases and J by 4 bases, with 15 bases between the two germline ends. Germline values: CDR1 LNHDA, CDR2 SQIVND (reference sequence). This CDR3 contains 14 residues. The CDR3: CASRELPGSTEAFF. For the CDR3, the DNA is TGTGCCAGTAGAGAATTACCCGGGAGCACTGAAGCTTTCTTT.

This sequence joins TRBV30 and TRBJ2-1, with TRBD1 matching over 11 bases. CDR1 and CDR2 (germline): GTSNPN, SVGIG (reference sequence). V was clipped by 0 bases and J by 8 bases; unmatched bases: 6. The length of the CDR3 is 15 residues. The CDR3 DNA sequence: TGTGCCTGGAGTGTACTTGGACAGGGGGCCCATGAGCAGTTCTTC. This codes for CAWSVLGQGAHEQFF. Full variable domain (rest looked up from reference TRBV30 and TRBJ2-1): SQTIHQWPATLVQPVGSPLSLECTVEGTSNPNLYWYRQAAGRGLQLLFYSVGIGQISSEVPQNLSASRPQDRQFILSSKKLLLSDSGFYLCAWSVLGQGAHEQFFGPGTRLTVL.

The genes are TRBV4-1 and TRBJ1-1; no clear D gene. V lost 3 bases and J lost 1, with 9 bases in between. The CDR3 has 14 residues. Germline V CDR1 and CDR2: MGHRA, YSYEKL. CDR3 in amino acids: CASSHLPPNTEAFF. Here the CDR3 DNA reads TGCGCCAGCAGCCATCTACCCCCGAACACTGAAGCTTTCTTT.

Only one count was recorded for this clone. The rearrangement uses TRBV11-3 and TRBJ2-6, with no clear D. The CDR3 runs 16 residues. The germline V and J ends were trimmed by 5 bases and 0 bases, with 11 bases remaining between them. The germline gives CDR1 SGHNT, CDR2 YENEEA. CDR3 residues: CASSPASSSGANVLTF. DNA for the CDR3: TGTGCCAGCAGCCCCGCAAGCAGCTCTGGGGCCAACGTCCTGACTTTC. Variable domain in full (rest from reference TRBV11-3 and TRBJ2-6): EAGVVQSPRYKIIEKKQPVAFWCNPISGHNTLYWYLQNLGQGPELLIRYENEEAVDDSQLPKDRFSAERLKGVDSTLKIQPAELGDSAVYLCASSPASSSGANVLTFGAGSRLTVL.

The chain carries TRBV5-1 and TRBJ2-5, with D possibly matching TRBD2 (6 bases). The CDR3 spans 15 residues. Germline CDR1 is SGHRS and CDR2 is YFSETQ. Trimming pared 2 bases from V and 5 bases from J, leaving 16 bases between. The CDR3 loop is CASSLLGTLGETQYF. The DNA of the CDR3 is TGCGCCAGCAGCTTACTCGGGACTTTGGGGGAGACCCAGTACTTC.

The rearrangement joins TRBV3-1 (or the pseudogene TRBV3-2) to TRBJ2-1; possibly TRBD2 for D (6 bases). V was clipped by 6 bases and J by 5 bases, with 8 bases between them. CDR3 size: 12 residues. Germline V gene data show CDR1 as LGHDT and CDR2 as YNNKEL (reference sequence). The CDR3 sequence is CASRGGNNEQFF. The CDR3 DNA reads TGTGCCAGCAGGGGCGGGAACAATGAGCAGTTCTTC.

The chain carries TRBV30 and TRBJ1-1; no firm D call. Trimming cost V 5 bases and J 0 bases, with 4 bases left between them. The CDR3 extends over 11 amino acids. Germline V gives CDR1 GTSNPN, CDR2 SVGIG (reference sequence). The CDR3 nucleotides read TGTGCCTGGGAGATGAACACTGAAGCTTTCTTT. This translates into CAWEMNTEAFF.

The V and J genes are TRBV19 and TRBJ2-1; 14 nucleotides agree with TRBD2. V shed 3 bases, J shed 6 bases, and the junction held 4 bases outside the gene matches. The CDR3 is 16 residues long. Germline CDR1 and CDR2: LNHDA and SQIVND (reference sequence). In DNA form, the CDR3 reads TGTGCCAGTAGTATCTTGACTAGCGGGGGGGCCAATGAGCAGTTCTTC. Protein product: CASSILTSGGANEQFF.

This chain uses TRBV3-1 (or the pseudogene TRBV3-2) with TRBJ1-2, with TRBD1 matching 8 bases. Per germline, CDR1 LGHDT and CDR2 YNNKEL (reference sequence). V trimming: 2 bases; J trimming: 10 bases; junction bases outside the gene matches: 6. This CDR3 is built from 13 residues. This CDR3 reads CASSQFQGATYTF. CDR3 DNA sequence: TGTGCCAGCAGCCAATTCCAGGGGGCGACCTACACCTTC.

V and J are TRBV20-1 and TRBJ1-6, with D perhaps TRBD1 (6 bases). From germline, CDR1 is DFQATT and CDR2 SNEGSKA (reference sequence). Trimming removed 3 bases from V and 7 bases from J, with 19 bases in between. The CDR3 consists of 16 residues. The CDR3 here is CSASSGSGTLNSPLHF. CDR3 nucleotides: TGCAGTGCTAGTTCGGGCTCCGGGACACTGAATTCACCCCTCCACTTT.

To note about this clone: Different DNA sequences within this sample yield the same CDR3. The V and J genes are TRBV6-5 and TRBJ1-2, with 10 bases lining up with TRBD1. CDR1 is MNHEY, CDR2 SVGAGI, per germline. The trim removed 0 bases at V and 5 bases at J, leaving 3 bases unmatched. This CDR3 comprises 15 residues. DNA for the CDR3: TGTGCCAGCAGTTACTCGACAGGGGGCGCGTATGGCTACACCTTC. Its protein product is CASSYSTGGAYGYTF.

CDR3 loop: CASSPGQVGQFF. Written as DNA, the CDR3 is TGTGCCAGCAGCCCCGGACAGGTTGGTCAGTTCTTC. The chain has TRBV12-3 or TRBV12-4 and TRBJ2-1; 7 bases map to TRBD1. This CDR3 has 12 amino acids. Trimming cost V 6 bases and J 13 bases; bases outside gene matches: 9.

This chain joins TRBV5-1 and TRBJ2-3, with 9 bases identical to TRBD2. From germline, CDR1 is SGHRS and CDR2 YFSETQ. With V trimmed by 2 bases and J by 6 bases, 4 bases remained unmatched. The CDR3 sequence is 14 residues long. In DNA form, the CDR3 reads TGCGCCAGCAGCTTAGGCGGGAGGGCCGATACGCAGTATTTT. It translates to CASSLGGRADTQYF. The variable domain in full, with the rest retrieved from reference TRBV5-1 and TRBJ2-3, is KAGVTQTPRYLIKTRGQQVTLSCSPISGHRSVSWYQQTPGQGLQFLFEYFSETQRNKGNFPGRFSGRQFSNSRSEMNVSTLELGDSALYLCASSLGGRADTQYFGPGTRLTVL.

This chain uses TRBV19 with TRBJ2-7; 8 bases agree with TRBD2. Looked up from germline, CDR1 is LNHDA and CDR2 is SQIVND (reference sequence). The CDR3 extends over 13 amino acids. The junction had 5 bases not matched to a gene; V was cut back by 7 bases and J by 3 bases. CDR3 DNA sequence: TGTGCCAGTAAAGCTAGCGGGCTCTACGAGCAGTACTTC. Protein: CASKASGLYEQYF. The variable domain in full, completed from reference TRBV19 and TRBJ2-7, reads DGGITQSPKYLFRKEGQNVTLSCEQNLNHDAMYWYRQDPGQGLRLIYYSQIVNDFQKGDIAEGYSVSREKKESFPLTVTSAQKNPTAFYLCASKASGLYEQYFGPGTRLTVT.

V usage is TRBV28 and J usage is TRBJ2-7; 10 positions match TRBD1. The V segment lost 4 bases and the J segment 7 bases; nucleotides outside the gene matches: 10. This CDR3 is built from 15 residues. Germline CDR1 MDHEN, CDR2 SYDVKM. CDR3 sequence: CASSSTGTGVGEQYF. CDR3 DNA sequence: TGTGCCAGCAGTTCTACCGGGACAGGGGTCGGAGAGCAGTACTTC.

This chain links TRBV27 with TRBJ2-5, with a weak D call TRBD1 (5 bases). The CDR3 has 13 residues. CDR1 MNHEY and CDR2 SMNVEV come from the germline V gene (reference sequence). Deletions cut 5 bases from V and 4 bases from J, with 11 bases between. The DNA of the CDR3 is TGTGCCAGCAGTCAGCAGGGTGGAGAGACCCAGTACTTC. Translated: CASSQQGGETQYF.

The chain has TRBV6-5 and TRBJ1-6; tentatively, D is TRBD1 (6 bases). The V gene's germline CDR1 is MNHEY and CDR2 SVGAGI. The germline V and J ends were trimmed by 7 bases and 0 bases, with 10 bases remaining between them. CDR3 length: 15 amino acids. The CDR3 coding sequence is TGTGCCAGCACTTTGGACAGCTCCTATAATTCACCCCTCCACTTT. Its translation: CASTLDSSYNSPLHF.

In the case of this clone: In the same sample, other DNA sequences code for this CDR3. This rearrangement joins TRBV9 to TRBJ1-6, with D maybe TRBD1 (5 bases). Germline assignment: CDR1 SGDLS and CDR2 YYNGEE. The CDR3 contains 14 residues. The V gene lost 0 bases and the J gene lost 9 bases, with 10 bases spanning the gap. CDR3 in DNA: TGTGCCAGCAGCGTAGGGCAGGGCGGTTCACCCCTCCACTTT. Protein: CASSVGQGGSPLHF.